This T cell receptor beta chain was observed in a study of breast tumors, draining lymph nodes, adjacent tissues. Broader study findings: Compared with lymph nodes, tumors were less diverse; compared with nontumor tissue, more. Luminal-like breast cancer showed significantly greater tumor-nontumor repertoire similarity than basal-like breast cancer did.

One entry per CDR3 protein, called by TCRdb with MiXCR from the multiplex PCR reads. Here the sample spans 270,000 or so distinct CDR3 sequences, over 25% being singletons. With respect to this clonotype: Its antigen is as yet unknown. One end of the junction fails to match germline, which may point to a read error.

Samples came from axillary lymph nodes draining the breast cancer. This CDR3 comprises 15 residues. Germline V gene data show CDR1 as KGHSH and CDR2 as LQKENI. The origin of this receptor is a female donor with breast cancer. Some clones in this sample may be carry-over from other donors' samples. Specimen: axillary lymph node tissue. The V call is TRBV18, the J call TRBJ1-4; TRBD1 aligns across 7 bases. This chain's CDR3 is CAGSPRQGPDEKLFF. CDR3 DNA: TGTGCCGGCTCACCCCGACAGGGTCCGGATGAAAAACTGTTTTTT.